The 30 T cell receptor beta chains reported below all come from one sample, sequenced in a study of blood T cell repertoires in COVID-19. TCRdb's table, derived via immunoSEQ multiplex PCR, lists solely in-frame clones and lacks some. The sample lists 70,000 to 90,000 clones; over 80% were seen once. Sample: peripheral blood. The origin of the receptors is a woman of 80 years or more with acute or convalescent COVID-19.

The gene calls are TRBV4-1 and TRBJ2-3; weak D call: TRBD2 (7 bases). Per germline, CDR1 MGHRA and CDR2 YSYEKL. The V end was cut by 1 base, the J end by 5 bases, with 16 bases between. CDR3 length: 16 residues. The CDR3 reads CASSQGGRGRRDTQYF. In nucleotides, the CDR3 is TGCGCCAGCAGCCAAGGGGGGCGGGGGCGTAGAGATACGCAGTATTTT.

The chain carries TRBV12-3 or TRBV12-4 and TRBJ1-2, with TRBD1 matching 9 bases. V lost 3 bases to trimming and J lost 8 bases; unmatched junction nucleotides: 4. The CDR3 sequence is 13 residues long. CDR3 DNA sequence: TGTGCCAGCAGTTTTAAACAGGGGGCCGGCTACACCTTC. Protein: CASSFKQGAGYTF.

This chain joins TRBV7-9 and TRBJ1-1, with D maybe TRBD1 (5 bases). Germline lookup yields CDR1 SEHNR and CDR2 FQNEAQ (reference sequence). V lost 1 base to trimming and J lost 7 bases, with 10 bases between them. The CDR3 covers 13 residues. DNA of the CDR3: TGTGCCAGCAGCTTAGACAGGCGAGTTGAAGCTTTCTTT. Residues: CASSLDRRVEAFF.

The rearrangement uses TRBV5-4 and TRBJ2-5; 13 bases map to TRBD2. Germline-derived CDR1 and CDR2 are SGHNT and YYREEE (reference sequence). The CDR3 runs 16 residues. J lost 4 bases, V lost 4 bases, and 7 bases had no gene match. The CDR3 loop reads CASSLRTSGGAETQYF. CDR3 bases: TGTGCCAGCAGCCTAAGGACTAGCGGGGGAGCAGAGACCCAGTACTTC. Using reference TRBV5-4 and TRBJ2-5 for the parts outside the CDR3, the full variable domain is ETGVTQSPTHLIKTRGQQVTLRCSSQSGHNTVSWYQQALGQGPQFIFQYYREEENGRGNFPPRFSGLQFPNYSSELNVNALELDDSALYLCASSLRTSGGAETQYFGPGTRLLVL.

The rearrangement uses TRBV24-1 and TRBJ1-5, with TRBD1 matching 7 bases. Germline V lookup: CDR1 KGHDR, CDR2 SFDVKD. The length of the CDR3 is 15 residues. Losses at the gene ends were 2 bases for V and 2 bases for J; bases not matched to a gene: 2. CDR3 nucleotide sequence: TGTGCCACCAGTGATTCTGGACAGGGCAATCAGCCCCAGCATTTT. This sequence encodes CATSDSGQGNQPQHF.

This clone was picked up a small number of times. The CDR3 loop reads CSASEREFETQYF. CDR3 sequence (DNA): TGCAGTGCTAGTGAGCGCGAGTTCGAGACCCAGTACTTC. This chain links TRBV20-1 with TRBJ2-5; D uncertain. Per the germline V gene, CDR1 is DFQATT and CDR2 is SNEGSKA (reference sequence). V dropped 3 bases and J dropped 5 bases, with 13 bases sitting between them. The CDR3 runs 13 residues.

The DNA for the CDR3 is TGTGCCAGTAATTCCAGGGGACCTTCCTACGAGCAGTACTTC. It translates to CASNSRGPSYEQYF. The chain is built from TRBV19 and TRBJ2-7; perhaps TRBD1 as D (6 bases). Germline V gene data show CDR1 as LNHDA and CDR2 as SQIVND (reference sequence). The germline V and J ends were trimmed by 7 bases and 1 base, with 14 bases remaining between them. The CDR3 sequence is 14 residues long.

The chain links TRBV6-1 to TRBJ1-4; D not certain. This CDR3 has 16 residues. Germline V lookup: CDR1 MNHNS, CDR2 SASEGT. Trimming took off 1 base at V and 5 bases at J, with 14 bases between the two ends. The CDR3 DNA sequence: TGTGCCAGCAGTGAAGGAGGGCAGCAACCCAATGAAAAACTGTTTTTT. Protein sequence: CASSEGGQQPNEKLFF.

This rearrangement joins TRBV12-5 to TRBJ1-4; TRBD1 matches 11 bases. Germline values: CDR1 LGHNT, CDR2 FRNRAP. The junction had 6 bases not matched to a gene; V was cut back by 5 bases and J by 7 bases. The CDR3 length is 15 residues. DNA for the CDR3: TGTGCTAGTGGTACCCGGACAGGGGGCAGTGAAAAACTGTTTTTT. As protein: CASGTRTGGSEKLFF.

The rearrangement uses TRBV9 and TRBJ1-2; no clear D gene. The CDR3 is 18 residues long. CDR1 and CDR2 from the germline V gene are SGDLS and YYNGEE. Trimming took 4 bases from V and 6 from J, leaving 28 bases between them. CDR3 in amino acids: CASSSTTWANDGGNGYTF. The CDR3 DNA reads as TGTGCCAGCAGCTCCACCACCTGGGCCAACGACGGTGGCAATGGCTACACCTTC. The variable domain in full, completed from reference TRBV9 and TRBJ1-2, reads DSGVTQTPKHLITATGQRVTLRCSPRSGDLSVYWYQQSLDQGLQFLIQYYNGEERAKGNILERFSAQQFPDLHSELNLSSLELGDSALYFCASSSTTWANDGGNGYTFGSGTRLTVV.

This chain connects TRBV5-1 to TRBJ1-1, with 7 bases fitting TRBD1. The CDR3 runs 14 residues. J gave up 6 bases and V 2 bases, and 7 bases lay outside the gene matches. CDR1 SGHRS and CDR2 YFSETQ come from the germline V gene. The DNA of the CDR3 is TGCGCCAGCAGCTTAGTGCCGGGACAGTCTGAAGCTTTCTTT. Translated: CASSLVPGQSEAFF.

The gene calls are TRBV6-7 and TRBJ1-5; TRBD1 matches 8 bases. TRBV6-7 is an ORF, with its function uncertain. The length of the CDR3 is 17 residues. The V gene end was trimmed by 4 bases and the J gene end by 2 bases; junction bases not matched to a gene: 10. CDR3 sequence (DNA): TGTGCCAGCAGTTTCCGGAGACAGGGGTTCGGCAATCAGCCCCAGCATTTT. Translated: CASSFRRQGFGNQPQHF.

This clone was observed once. One junction end does not reproduce the germline sequence, and a read error may be involved. The chain couples TRBV7-7 to TRBJ2-7; 9 bases fit TRBD2. The germline V gene encodes CDR1 SSHAT and CDR2 FNYEAQ (reference sequence). The CDR3 totals 14 residues. The CDR3 is CASSLGPSGTPLFF. The CDR3 DNA reads as TGTGCCAGCAGCTTGGGGCCTAGCGGGACTCCATTGTTCTTC.

The V gene is TRBV30, the J gene TRBJ1-1, with TRBD1 as a possible D gene (5 bases). From germline, CDR1 is GTSNPN and CDR2 SVGIG (reference sequence). V lost 4 bases and J lost 6, with 15 bases in between. This CDR3 spans 13 amino acids. Here the CDR3 reads CAWTRDRGSEAFF. CDR3 DNA: TGTGCCTGGACCCGCGACAGAGGATCTGAAGCTTTCTTT.

The rearrangement links TRBV5-1 to TRBJ2-7, with D perhaps TRBD1 (6 bases). CDR1 and CDR2 (germline): SGHRS, YFSETQ. The CDR3 length is 11 residues. Trimming removed 3 bases at V and 7 bases at J, with 8 bases between. The CDR3 DNA sequence: TGCGCCAGCAGCTGGGGGCTTGAGCAGTACTTC. Its protein is CASSWGLEQYF.

This sequence joins TRBV25-1 and TRBJ1-1, with a weak D call TRBD1 (5 bases). The germline V and J ends were trimmed by 3 bases and 1 base, with 6 bases remaining between them. Germline V CDR1 and CDR2: MGHDK, SYGVNS. The CDR3 is 13 residues long. The CDR3 here is CASSDDRNTEAFF. CDR3 nucleotides: TGTGCCAGCAGTGATGACAGGAACACTGAAGCTTTCTTT.

The chain links TRBV19 to TRBJ2-7; D perhaps matches TRBD2 (6 bases). Germline lookup yields CDR1 LNHDA and CDR2 SQIVND (reference sequence). Trimming left V 3 bases short and J 3 bases short, with 9 bases between. The CDR3 length is 13 residues. The CDR3 DNA reads as TGTGCCAGTAGTATGGAGGACTACTACGAGCAGTACTTC. This encodes CASSMEDYYEQYF.

Written as DNA, the CDR3 is TGTGCCAGCAGCTTGGGCCACCAAGAGACCCAGTACTTC. This codes for CASSLGHQETQYF. This sequence joins TRBV7-2 and TRBJ2-5; no clear D gene. Trimming shortened V by 3 bases and J by 0 bases, and 5 bases separated the two germline ends. The CDR3 consists of 13 residues. The germline CDR1 and CDR2 sequences are SGHTA and FQGNSA.

The chain joins TRBV5-1 to TRBJ2-5; the match to TRBD1 covers 9 bases. The CDR3 has 14 residues. J was trimmed by 1 base and V by 4 bases; bases with no gene match: 2. The germline V gene has CDR1 SGHRS and CDR2 YFSETQ. CDR3 in DNA: TGCGCCAGCAGCCCGACAGGGGGCCAAGAGACCCAGTACTTC. Residues: CASSPTGGQETQYF.

This sequence joins TRBV13 and TRBJ2-1, with D perhaps TRBD2 (6 bases). The CDR3 spans 15 residues. Between the trimmed V and J ends, which lost 4 bases and 0 bases, there was a span of 10 bases. Germline lookup yields CDR1 PRHDT and CDR2 FYEKMQ (reference sequence). CDR3: CASSYGLSSYNEQFF. CDR3 bases: TGTGCCAGCAGCTATGGACTAAGCTCCTACAATGAGCAGTTCTTC.

The CDR3 DNA follows: TGTGCCAGCAGCCCTTCGGTTTCGGGGTTAGGCTCCTACGAGCAGTACTTC. Its translation is CASSPSVSGLGSYEQYF. The chain uses TRBV3-1 (or the pseudogene TRBV3-2) and TRBJ2-7; D might be TRBD2 (5 bases). There are 17 residues in the CDR3. Deletions cut 4 bases from V and 0 bases from J, with 19 bases between. Germline assignment: CDR1 LGHDT and CDR2 YNNKEL (reference sequence).

The chain couples TRBV7-6 to TRBJ2-5; no definite D call. Trimming removed 8 bases from V and 0 bases from J, with 13 bases in between. Germline-derived CDR1 and CDR2 are SGHVS and FNYEAQ. The CDR3 is made up of 14 amino acids. The CDR3 coding sequence is TGTGCCAGCGGAGCTTCCTTGTACCAAGAGACCCAGTACTTC. Amino acid sequence: CASGASLYQETQYF.

Only a few counts were recorded for this clone. The chain joins TRBV5-6 to TRBJ2-3; D is perhaps TRBD1 (5 bases). The CDR3 is 15 amino acids. Per the germline V gene, CDR1 is SGHDT and CDR2 is YYEEEE. V lost 1 base, J lost 2 bases, and 11 bases lay in between. CDR3 nucleotide sequence: TGTGCCAGCAGCTTGTTTGACAGAGCCACAGATACGCAGTATTTT. Translated, it gives CASSLFDRATDTQYF.

The sample holds a few counts of this clone. The chain joins TRBV28 to TRBJ2-6, with D tentatively TRBD2 (6 bases). V lost 3 bases to trimming and J lost 2 bases, with 11 bases between them. CDR3 length: 16 residues. The germline CDR1 and CDR2 sequences are MDHEN and SYDVKM. CDR3 DNA sequence: TGTGCCAGCAGTTTTATCGGCGGGGCTGGGGCCAACGTCCTGACTTTC. Its translation is CASSFIGGAGANVLTF.

The CDR3 DNA sequence: TGTGCCAGCAGTTTGCCGGGGTTGAACACTGAAGCTTTCTTT. Translation gives CASSLPGLNTEAFF. The chain uses TRBV5-5 and TRBJ1-1; D not resolved. This CDR3 contains 14 residues. Germline-derived CDR1 and CDR2 are SGHKS and YYEKEE (reference sequence). The ends were cut back, 5 bases at V and 0 bases at J, with 11 bases in the middle.

V gene TRBV6-5 combines with J gene TRBJ2-5; the D gene is possibly TRBD2 (5 bases). Per the germline V gene, CDR1 is MNHEY and CDR2 is SVGAGI. The CDR3 contains 12 residues. V dropped 8 bases and J dropped 4 bases, with 11 bases sitting between them. Here the CDR3 reads CASVWSGETQYF. The CDR3 nucleotides read TGTGCCAGCGTTTGGAGCGGAGAGACCCAGTACTTC.

The chain employs TRBV25-1 and TRBJ2-7; D is uncertain. V lost 5 bases to trimming and J lost 3 bases, with 17 bases between them. The germline V gene has CDR1 MGHDK and CDR2 SYGVNS. There are 15 residues in the CDR3. As DNA, the CDR3 is TGTGCCAGCAGTTCCCATTCCTCCGCACTCTACGAGCAGTACTTC. Translating gives CASSSHSSALYEQYF.

This clone was recorded only once. The chain links TRBV27 to TRBJ2-3; no clear D. Germline V CDR1 and CDR2: MNHEY, SMNVEV (reference sequence). The CDR3 totals 16 residues. V lost 2 bases to trimming and J lost 2 bases, with 14 bases between them. CDR3 loop: CASSLSLLGVTDTQYF. In nucleotides, the CDR3 is TGTGCCAGCAGTTTAAGCCTTCTAGGCGTCACAGATACGCAGTATTTT.

The chain uses TRBV12-5 and TRBJ2-7; possible D gene TRBD2, 6 bases. In germline, CDR1 is LGHNT, CDR2 FRNRAP. This CDR3 has 15 amino acids. Trimming took 0 bases from V and 8 from J, leaving 17 bases between them. DNA of the CDR3: TGTGCTAGTGGTTTGGTACCTCTCCCCGGGAGCAAGCAGTACTTC. It translates to CASGLVPLPGSKQYF.

J is TRBJ1-1 and V is TRBV5-4, with 8 bases lining up with TRBD1. Germline V gives CDR1 SGHNT, CDR2 YYREEE (reference sequence). The CDR3 consists of 15 residues. The ends lost 1 base at V and 5 bases at J; junction bases unmatched: 7. Here the CDR3 reads CASSLSQGAGTEAFF. The CDR3 nucleotides are TGTGCCAGCAGCTTGTCTCAGGGGGCAGGGACTGAAGCTTTCTTT.